Given below is one TCR beta chain in context. Germline CDR1 reads DFQATT; CDR2 reads SNEGSKA (reference sequence). The CDR3 spans 19 residues. Losses at the gene ends were 6 bases for V and 12 bases for J; bases not matched to a gene: 24. The data are from a study of blood T cells in healthy people across ages. Then a second PCR, running roughly 7 to 12 cycles, was carried out with a sample-barcoded 5' primer and a J-beta primer mix. Carrying 12 random nucleotides, a template-switch adaptor labeled each individual cDNA molecule. TCRdb analysed the 5' RACE reads with MiXCR anew, one entry per CDR3 protein. The sample lists approximately 670,000 distinct CDR3 sequences; around 38% were seen once.

V usage is TRBV20-1 and J usage is TRBJ2-1; 15 nucleotides match TRBD2. This TCR derives from an elderly man in good health. What was sequenced was blood. The CDR3: CSAPDRDGTSGGTAYGQFF. CDR3 coding DNA: TGCAGTGCGCCAGACAGGGATGGGACTAGCGGGGGGACGGCTTATGGGCAGTTCTTC.